The entry below describes one TCR beta chain. The target antigen is unknown. This entry belongs to a study of T cell responses to AZD1222 COVID-19 vaccine. The overall study: Second-dose timings of about 4 or about 12 weeks were pooled. Notes on the study in general: Seropositive AZD1222 recipients at baseline numbered only five or six. Donors in the cohort were predominantly white British and more often female, and clonal diversity was possibly underestimated. Repertoires in all cases were sampled only once the peak T cell response had passed.

Assay used: immunoSEQ multiplex PCR; TCRdb lists only in-frame clones, some missing. Of about 68,000 clones in the sample, about 90% were seen once. There are 18 residues in the CDR3. Trimming removed 1 base at V and 5 bases at J, with 18 bases between. Germline CDR1 MRHNA, CDR2 SNTAGT. The gene calls are TRBV6-4 and TRBJ1-6; TRBD1 is a possible D gene (5 bases). The material was peripheral blood, obtained on day 0 of AZD1222 vaccination. This receptor was obtained from an adult in good health. CDR3 coding DNA: TGTGCCAGCAGTGACTTAATATCGGGACGGATTAATAATTCACCCCTCCACTTT. As protein: CASSDLISGRINNSPLHF.